The T cell receptor (beta chain) described here comes from a study of shared clonotypes between healthy human individuals. Study outcomes and limitations: Having only a few donors restricted how much genetic and exposure-history diversity was captured.

The assay used deep level. Some 29,000 T cell genomes (about 0.2 ug DNA) went into each sorted-subset replicate. Using immunoSEQ multiplex PCR, the repertoire was profiled, and TCRdb retains in-frame clones only, with some absent. The sample has millions of clones, more than 80% seen once; the top ten hold around 0.14%. The study enrolled healthy HIV-negative adults without recent acute infections or vaccinations as donors. The CDR3 sequence is 12 residues long. The V gene's germline CDR1 is GTSNPN and CDR2 SVGIG (reference sequence). Trimming removed 4 bases at V and 2 bases at J, with 5 bases between. Comment on this clone: Its antigen is not identified.

This chain joins TRBV30 and TRBJ2-2; D remains unclear. The sequence was obtained from a man aged 18 to 30 in good health. Sequencing was performed on naive CD4+ T cells sorted from blood. Subset described: CD45RA+ positively selected. CDR3 coding DNA: TGTGCCTGGATAGGTAACACCGGGGAGCTGTTTTTT. Protein sequence: CAWIGNTGELFF. The full variable domain, completed using reference TRBV30 and TRBJ2-2, is SQTIHQWPATLVQPVGSPLSLECTVEGTSNPNLYWYRQAAGRGLQLLFYSVGIGQISSEVPQNLSASRPQDRQFILSSKKLLLSDSGFYLCAWIGNTGELFFGEGSRLTVL.